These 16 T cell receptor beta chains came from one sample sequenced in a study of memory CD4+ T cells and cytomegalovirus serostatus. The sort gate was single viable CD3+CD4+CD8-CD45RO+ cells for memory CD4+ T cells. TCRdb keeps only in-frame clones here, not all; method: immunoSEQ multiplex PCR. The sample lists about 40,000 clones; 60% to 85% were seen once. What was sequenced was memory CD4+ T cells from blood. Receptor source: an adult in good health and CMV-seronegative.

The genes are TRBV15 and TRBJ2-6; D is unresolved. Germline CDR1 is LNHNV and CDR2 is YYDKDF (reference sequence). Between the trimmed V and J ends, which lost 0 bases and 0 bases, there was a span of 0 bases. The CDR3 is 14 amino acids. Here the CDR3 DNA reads TGTGCCACCAGCAGAGACTCTGGGGCCAACGTCCTGACTTTC. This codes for CATSRDSGANVLTF.

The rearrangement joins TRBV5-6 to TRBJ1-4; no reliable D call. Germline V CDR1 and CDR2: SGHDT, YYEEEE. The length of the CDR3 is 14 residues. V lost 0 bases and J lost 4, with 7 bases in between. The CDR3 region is CASSLARRNEKLFF. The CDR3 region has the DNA TGTGCCAGCAGCTTGGCGCGGCGTAATGAAAAACTGTTTTTT. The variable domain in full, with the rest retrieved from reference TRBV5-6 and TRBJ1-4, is DAGVTQSPTHLIKTRGQQVTLRCSPKSGHDTVSWYQQALGQGPQFIFQYYEEEERQRGNFPDRFSGHQFPNYSSELNVNALLLGDSALYLCASSLARRNEKLFFGSGTQLSVL.

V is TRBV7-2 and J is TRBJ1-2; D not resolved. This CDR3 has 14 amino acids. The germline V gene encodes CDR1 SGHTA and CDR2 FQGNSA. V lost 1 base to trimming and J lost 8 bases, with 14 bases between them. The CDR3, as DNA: TGTGCCAGCAGCTTAGGGACTCCGGGCGGGGGCTACACCTTC. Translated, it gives CASSLGTPGGGYTF.

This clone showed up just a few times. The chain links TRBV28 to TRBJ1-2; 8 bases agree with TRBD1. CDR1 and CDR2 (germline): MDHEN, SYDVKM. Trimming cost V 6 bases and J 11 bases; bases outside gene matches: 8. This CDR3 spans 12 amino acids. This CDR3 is CASRLGQGSYTF. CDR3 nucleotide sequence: TGTGCCAGCAGATTAGGACAGGGAAGTTACACCTTC.

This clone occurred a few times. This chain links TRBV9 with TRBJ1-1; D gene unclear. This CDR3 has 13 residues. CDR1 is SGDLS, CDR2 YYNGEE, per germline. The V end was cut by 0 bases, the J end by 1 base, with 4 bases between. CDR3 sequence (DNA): TGTGCCAGCAGCGTAGAGGAGAACACTGAAGCTTTCTTT. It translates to CASSVEENTEAFF.

CDR3 DNA sequence: TGTGCCAGCAGCGTTGGACAGGCAACTGAAGCTTTCTTT. As protein: CASSVGQATEAFF. The chain recombines TRBV6-1 with TRBJ1-1; 7 nucleotides align to TRBD1. CDR1 and CDR2 (germline): MNHNS, SASEGT. J gave up 5 bases and V 6 bases, and 6 bases lay outside the gene matches. This CDR3 is built from 13 residues.

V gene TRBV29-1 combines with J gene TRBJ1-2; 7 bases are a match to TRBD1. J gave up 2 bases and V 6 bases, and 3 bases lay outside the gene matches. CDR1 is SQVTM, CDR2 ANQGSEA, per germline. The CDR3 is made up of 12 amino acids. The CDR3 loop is CSVRDSNYGYTF. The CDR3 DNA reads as TGCAGCGTCCGGGACAGCAACTATGGCTACACCTTC.

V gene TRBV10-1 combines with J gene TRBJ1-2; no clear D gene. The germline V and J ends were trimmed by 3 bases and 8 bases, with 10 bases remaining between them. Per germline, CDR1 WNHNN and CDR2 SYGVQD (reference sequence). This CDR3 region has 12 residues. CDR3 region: CASSEPKRGYTF. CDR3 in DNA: TGCGCCAGCAGTGAACCCAAAAGGGGCTACACCTTC.

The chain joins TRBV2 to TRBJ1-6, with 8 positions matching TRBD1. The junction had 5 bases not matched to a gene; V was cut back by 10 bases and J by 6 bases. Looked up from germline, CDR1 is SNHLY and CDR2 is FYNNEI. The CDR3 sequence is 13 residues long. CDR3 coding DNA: TGTGCCACCAAGACAGGGGTTAATTCACCCCTCCACTTT. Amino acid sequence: CATKTGVNSPLHF. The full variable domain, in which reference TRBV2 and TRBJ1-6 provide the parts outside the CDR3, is EPEVTQTPSHQVTQMGQEVILRCVPISNHLYFYWYRQILGQKVEFLVSFYNNEISEKSEIFDDQFSVERPDGSNFTLKIRSTKLEDSAMYFCATKTGVNSPLHFGNGTRLTVT.

DNA of the CDR3: TGTGCCAGCAGTGACAGGGGTGGCACTGAAGCTTTCTTT. Amino acids: CASSDRGGTEAFF. The gene calls are TRBV6-6 and TRBJ1-1; 8 nucleotides align to TRBD1. V lost 5 bases and J lost 4; bases outside the gene matches: 3. The CDR3 spans 13 residues. Germline lookup yields CDR1 MNHNY and CDR2 SVGAGI (reference sequence).

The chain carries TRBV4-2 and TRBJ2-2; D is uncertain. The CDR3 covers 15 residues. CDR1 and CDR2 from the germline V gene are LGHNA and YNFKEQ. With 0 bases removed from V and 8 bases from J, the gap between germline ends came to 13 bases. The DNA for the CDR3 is TGTGCCAGCAGCCAAGATCCCTCCGCGTCTGGGGAGCTGTTTTTT. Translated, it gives CASSQDPSASGELFF.

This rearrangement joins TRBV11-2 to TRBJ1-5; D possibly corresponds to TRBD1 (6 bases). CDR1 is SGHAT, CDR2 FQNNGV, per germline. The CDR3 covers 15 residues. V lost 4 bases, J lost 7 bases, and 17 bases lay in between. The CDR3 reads CASSSGVQGSQPQHF. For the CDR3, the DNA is TGTGCCAGCAGCTCGGGAGTACAGGGAAGCCAGCCCCAGCATTTT. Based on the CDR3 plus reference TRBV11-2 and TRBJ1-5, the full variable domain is EAGVAQSPRYKIIEKRQSVAFWCNPISGHATLYWYQQILGQGPKLLIQFQNNGVVDDSQLPKDRFSAERLKGVDSTLKIQPAKLEDSAVYLCASSSGVQGSQPQHFGDGTRLSIL.

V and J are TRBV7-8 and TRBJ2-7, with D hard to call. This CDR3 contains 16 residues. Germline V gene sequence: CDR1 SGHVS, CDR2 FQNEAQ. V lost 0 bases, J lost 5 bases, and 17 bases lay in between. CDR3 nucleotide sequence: TGTGCCAGCAGCTTAGCCGGAAGAGCCAGGTCCCACGAGCAGTACTTC. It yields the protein CASSLAGRARSHEQYF.

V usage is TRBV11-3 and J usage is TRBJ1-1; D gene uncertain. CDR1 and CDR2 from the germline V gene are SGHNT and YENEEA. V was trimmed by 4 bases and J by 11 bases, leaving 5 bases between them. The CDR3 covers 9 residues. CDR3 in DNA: TGTGCCAGCAGCTGGTGGGCTTTCTTT. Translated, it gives CASSWWAFF.

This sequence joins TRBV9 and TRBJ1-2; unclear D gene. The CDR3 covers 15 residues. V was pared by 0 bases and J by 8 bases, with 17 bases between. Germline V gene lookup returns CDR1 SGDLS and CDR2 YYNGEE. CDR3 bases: TGTGCCAGCAGCGTAGACTGGACCTTAGATTGGGGCTACACCTTC. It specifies CASSVDWTLDWGYTF.

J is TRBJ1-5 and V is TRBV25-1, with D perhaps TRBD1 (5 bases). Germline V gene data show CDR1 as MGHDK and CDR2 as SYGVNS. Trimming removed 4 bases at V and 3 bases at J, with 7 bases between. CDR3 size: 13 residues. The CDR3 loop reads CASSGGVNQPQHF. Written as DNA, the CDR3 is TGTGCCAGCAGTGGGGGGGTCAATCAGCCCCAGCATTTT.